A selection of T cell receptor beta chains follows, all from one sample in a study of T cells in Graves' hyperthyroidism and ophthalmopathy. TCRdb passed the multiplex PCR reads through MiXCR, listing each CDR3 protein once. The data show 350,000 to 400,000 distinct CDR3 sequences, 14% to 15% seen once. The material sequenced was blood. The receptors here all came from a woman under 40 with Graves' hyperthyroidism. CDR3s include the opening cysteine and the closing phenylalanine or tryptophan. Each record gives: D gene, CDR3 length, J gene, clone size, V gene, CDR3 protein, CDR3 DNA. A D gene is named only where the DNA matches it firmly. Some rows have no size entry. The others give once, few or many, or a class for an expanded clone.

d_call: TRBD2
cdr3_length: 15
j_call: TRBJ2-7
clone_size: few
v_call: TRBV5-1
cdr3_aa: CASSRSSTSWYGQYF
cdr3_nt: TGCGCCAGCAGCCGGTCTTCGACTAGCTGGTACGGGCAGTACTTC

d_call: NA
cdr3_length: 18
j_call: TRBJ2-7
clone_size: many
v_call: TRBV9
cdr3_aa: CASSVAPPGGHGVTEQYF
cdr3_nt: TGTGCCAGCAGCGTAGCCCCCCCCGGCGGACATGGGGTTACCGAGCAGTACTTC

d_call: NA
cdr3_length: 14
j_call: TRBJ2-3
clone_size: many
v_call: TRBV27
cdr3_aa: CASSFNWGTDTQYF
cdr3_nt: TGTGCCAGCAGTTTTAATTGGGGCACAGATACGCAGTATTTT

d_call: NA
cdr3_length: 17
j_call: TRBJ2-3
clone_size: NA
v_call: TRBV6-1
cdr3_aa: CASSEAHTGRSTDTQYF
cdr3_nt: TGTGCCAGCAGTGAAGCGCACACAGGGCGAAGCACAGATACGCAGTATTTT

d_call: NA
cdr3_length: 16
j_call: TRBJ2-3
clone_size: many
v_call: TRBV5-1
cdr3_aa: CASSLVAGASTDTQYF
cdr3_nt: TGCGCCAGCAGCTTGGTCGCGGGCGCTTCGACAGATACGCAGTATTTT

d_call: NA
cdr3_length: 15
j_call: TRBJ1-1
clone_size: many
v_call: TRBV7-9
cdr3_aa: CASSVGSAGLTEAFF
cdr3_nt: TGTGCCAGCAGCGTGGGGTCGGCGGGATTGACTGAAGCTTTCTTT

d_call: TRBD2
cdr3_length: 19
j_call: TRBJ2-5
clone_size: NA
v_call: TRBV20-1
cdr3_aa: CSARGLLGLAGGPGETQYF
cdr3_nt: TGCAGTGCTAGAGGCTTGCTGGGACTAGCGGGAGGGCCGGGGGAGACCCAGTACTTC

d_call: NA
cdr3_length: 11
j_call: TRBJ1-1
clone_size: many
v_call: TRBV20-1
cdr3_aa: CSARPHTEAFF
cdr3_nt: TGCAGTGCTAGACCTCACACTGAAGCTTTCTTT

d_call: NA
cdr3_length: 11
j_call: TRBJ1-1
clone_size: NA
v_call: TRBV3-1
cdr3_aa: CASSQRTEAFF
cdr3_nt: TGTGCCAGCAGCCAAAGGACTGAAGCTTTCTTT

d_call: NA
cdr3_length: 16
j_call: TRBJ1-2
clone_size: many
v_call: TRBV30
cdr3_aa: CAWMGKESSYVYGYTF
cdr3_nt: TGTGCCTGGATGGGAAAGGAGAGCTCTTATGTCTATGGCTACACCTTC

d_call: NA
cdr3_length: 17
j_call: TRBJ2-1
clone_size: many
v_call: TRBV7-9
cdr3_aa: CASSTTSSVITYNEQFF
cdr3_nt: TGTGCCAGCAGCACCACATCTAGCGTCATCACCTACAATGAGCAGTTCTTC

d_call: TRBD2
cdr3_length: 15
j_call: TRBJ2-5
clone_size: few
v_call: TRBV7-8
cdr3_aa: CASSWGLAVQETQYF
cdr3_nt: TGTGCCAGCAGCTGGGGACTAGCGGTCCAAGAGACCCAGTACTTC

d_call: NA
cdr3_length: 12
j_call: TRBJ2-7
clone_size: few
v_call: TRBV5-4
cdr3_aa: CASSHQDYEQYF
cdr3_nt: TGTGCCAGCAGCCATCAGGACTACGAGCAGTACTTC

d_call: NA
cdr3_length: 11
j_call: TRBJ2-5
clone_size: many
v_call: TRBV6-2/TRBV6-3
cdr3_aa: CASTNRETQYF
cdr3_nt: TGTGCCAGCACCAACCGTGAGACCCAGTACTTC

d_call: TRBD2
cdr3_length: 16
j_call: TRBJ2-1
clone_size: NA
v_call: TRBV12-5
cdr3_aa: CASGDAPGTSGHEQFF
cdr3_nt: TGTGCTAGTGGTGACGCCCCAGGGACTAGCGGCCATGAGCAGTTCTTC

d_call: TRBD2
cdr3_length: 14
j_call: TRBJ2-7
clone_size: NA
v_call: TRBV20-1
cdr3_aa: CSALTSALSYEQYF
cdr3_nt: TGCAGTGCCTTGACTAGCGCCCTTTCCTACGAGCAGTACTTC

d_call: NA
cdr3_length: 13
j_call: TRBJ1-3
clone_size: NA
v_call: TRBV6-1
cdr3_aa: CASFPTLGNTIYF
cdr3_nt: TGTGCCAGCTTTCCGACACTGGGGAACACCATATATTTT

d_call: NA
cdr3_length: 15
j_call: TRBJ2-4
clone_size: many
v_call: TRBV15
cdr3_aa: CATSSPRLAKNIQYF
cdr3_nt: TGTGCCACCAGCAGTCCGAGGCTAGCCAAAAACATTCAGTACTTC

d_call: NA
cdr3_length: 11
j_call: TRBJ2-5
clone_size: NA
v_call: TRBV11-2
cdr3_aa: CGSSLRETQYF
cdr3_nt: TGTGGCAGCAGCTTAAGAGAGACCCAGTACTTC

d_call: TRBD2
cdr3_length: 17
j_call: TRBJ2-1
clone_size: many
v_call: TRBV2
cdr3_aa: CASSEALGTTKYNEQFF
cdr3_nt: TGTGCCAGCAGTGAAGCGCTGGGGACTACAAAATACAATGAGCAGTTCTTC

d_call: TRBD1
cdr3_length: 12
j_call: TRBJ2-7
clone_size: few
v_call: TRBV6-1
cdr3_aa: CASRTGLGEQYF
cdr3_nt: TGTGCCAGCAGGACAGGGTTGGGGGAGCAGTACTTC

d_call: NA
cdr3_length: 14
j_call: TRBJ2-3
clone_size: many
v_call: TRBV7-2
cdr3_aa: CASSSQGYTDTQYF
cdr3_nt: TGTGCCAGCAGCTCGCAGGGGTACACAGATACGCAGTATTTT

d_call: NA
cdr3_length: 15
j_call: TRBJ2-5
clone_size: NA
v_call: TRBV5-1
cdr3_aa: CASSLALAPSETQYF
cdr3_nt: TGCGCCAGCAGCTTGGCCCTAGCCCCCTCGGAGACCCAGTACTTC

d_call: NA
cdr3_length: 15
j_call: TRBJ1-1
clone_size: few
v_call: TRBV9
cdr3_aa: CASSVVETGNTEAFF
cdr3_nt: TGTGCCAGCAGCGTAGTCGAAACGGGAAACACTGAAGCTTTCTTT

d_call: TRBD2
cdr3_length: 17
j_call: TRBJ2-2
clone_size: few
v_call: TRBV4-2
cdr3_aa: CASSQERLAGRTGELFF
cdr3_nt: TGTGCCAGCAGCCAAGAGAGACTAGCGGGAAGGACCGGGGAGCTGTTTTTT

d_call: TRBD2
cdr3_length: 16
j_call: TRBJ2-5
clone_size: NA
v_call: TRBV7-9
cdr3_aa: CASSSRLAGDGETQYF
cdr3_nt: TGTGCCAGCAGCTCCCGACTAGCGGGAGACGGTGAGACCCAGTACTTC

d_call: NA
cdr3_length: 15
j_call: TRBJ1-4
clone_size: NA
v_call: TRBV28
cdr3_aa: CASSPRTAANEKLFF
cdr3_nt: TGTGCCAGCAGTCCCAGGACAGCTGCTAATGAAAAACTGTTTTTT

d_call: NA
cdr3_length: 12
j_call: TRBJ2-5
clone_size: NA
v_call: TRBV2
cdr3_aa: CASGGPQETQYF
cdr3_nt: TGTGCCAGTGGGGGGCCCCAAGAGACCCAGTACTTC

d_call: NA
cdr3_length: 16
j_call: TRBJ2-6
clone_size: NA
v_call: TRBV2
cdr3_aa: CASSERQLSGANVLTF
cdr3_nt: TGTGCCAGCAGTGAACGCCAACTCTCTGGGGCCAACGTCCTGACTTTC

d_call: NA
cdr3_length: 13
j_call: TRBJ1-2
clone_size: NA
v_call: TRBV10-3
cdr3_aa: CAISEERSNGYTF
cdr3_nt: TGTGCCATCAGTGAGGAAAGGTCGAATGGCTACACCTTC

d_call: TRBD1
cdr3_length: 14
j_call: TRBJ2-7
clone_size: NA
v_call: TRBV5-5
cdr3_aa: CASSWGQGWGEQYF
cdr3_nt: TGTGCCAGCAGCTGGGGACAGGGCTGGGGGGAGCAGTACTTC

d_call: NA
cdr3_length: 15
j_call: TRBJ1-2
clone_size: many
v_call: TRBV18
cdr3_aa: CASSLYRDGYYGYTF
cdr3_nt: TGTGCCAGCTCATTATACCGGGACGGCTACTATGGCTACACCTTC

d_call: TRBD1
cdr3_length: 16
j_call: TRBJ1-2
clone_size: NA
v_call: TRBV29-1
cdr3_aa: CSVGGQRDSALGGYTF
cdr3_nt: TGCAGCGTTGGGGGCCAAAGGGACAGCGCCTTGGGAGGCTACACCTTC

d_call: TRBD2
cdr3_length: 15
j_call: TRBJ2-7
clone_size: many
v_call: TRBV15
cdr3_aa: CATSRVPAGAAEQYF
cdr3_nt: TGTGCCACCAGCAGAGTTCCAGCGGGAGCAGCCGAGCAGTACTTC

d_call: NA
cdr3_length: 13
j_call: TRBJ2-7
clone_size: few
v_call: TRBV7-9
cdr3_aa: CASSSGQTYEQYF
cdr3_nt: TGTGCCAGCAGCTCCGGACAGACCTACGAGCAGTACTTC

d_call: TRBD1
cdr3_length: 13
j_call: TRBJ2-7
clone_size: NA
v_call: TRBV20-1
cdr3_aa: CSARRGRDYEQYF
cdr3_nt: TGCAGTGCTCGCAGGGGGCGCGACTACGAGCAGTACTTC

d_call: TRBD2
cdr3_length: 12
j_call: TRBJ2-1
clone_size: few
v_call: TRBV11-3
cdr3_aa: CASSLEAGGQFF
cdr3_nt: TGTGCCAGCAGCTTAGAGGCGGGAGGGCAGTTCTTC

d_call: TRBD2
cdr3_length: 17
j_call: TRBJ2-3
clone_size: few
v_call: TRBV15
cdr3_aa: CATSRDHGGGPADTQYF
cdr3_nt: TGTGCCACCAGCAGAGATCACGGGGGAGGGCCCGCAGATACGCAGTATTTT

d_call: NA
cdr3_length: 14
j_call: TRBJ2-3
clone_size: few
v_call: TRBV7-3
cdr3_aa: CASSTGPDTDTQYF
cdr3_nt: TGTGCCAGCAGTACGGGACCAGATACCGATACGCAGTATTTT

d_call: TRBD2
cdr3_length: 15
j_call: TRBJ2-3
clone_size: NA
v_call: TRBV29-1
cdr3_aa: CSVAKAGGVTDTQYF
cdr3_nt: TGCAGCGTTGCGAAGGCGGGAGGGGTTACAGATACGCAGTATTTT

d_call: NA
cdr3_length: 13
j_call: TRBJ1-1
clone_size: few
v_call: TRBV19
cdr3_aa: CASSTHRDTEAFF
cdr3_nt: TGTGCCAGTAGTACCCACAGGGACACTGAAGCTTTCTTT